This TCR beta chain was sequenced during a study of cytomegalovirus exposure and HLA in healthy donors. In the case of this clone: Its matching antigen is unknown.

The CDR3 sequence is 17 residues long. The germline gives CDR1 KGHSH, CDR2 LQKENI. After removal of 0 bases from V and 2 bases from J, the junction contained 6 bases not matched to a gene. Study findings and constraints: When a later analysis compared HLA-associated TCR beta chains with equally common others, the HLA-associated chains turned out to be more clonally expanded and to have lower generation probabilities. A later analysis found TCR association rates differed by HLA locus, highest for DRB1 and lowest for HLA-C. Accurate prediction of HLA-A and HLA-B alleles (for most subjects) was reportedly achieved from TCR beta sequences. Reportedly, fewer N-insertions than the approximately 680-donor mean appeared in an Asian-associated ancestry cluster in a later analysis.

With 60 Vbeta and 13 Jbeta primers, the PCR was carried out. Sequenced by immunoSEQ multiplex PCR; TCRdb stores in-frame clones only, minus some. The sample includes 150,000 to 200,000 clones, roughly 77% of them seen just once. The chain is built from TRBV18 and TRBJ2-1; 8 bases align to TRBD2. This TCR came from a young woman in good health and CMV-seronegative. The sample taken for sequencing was PBMCs. The CDR3 DNA follows: TGTGCCAGCTCACCACCGGGGGCGGGAGGACCCTACAATGAGCAGTTCTTC. This translates into CASSPPGAGGPYNEQFF.